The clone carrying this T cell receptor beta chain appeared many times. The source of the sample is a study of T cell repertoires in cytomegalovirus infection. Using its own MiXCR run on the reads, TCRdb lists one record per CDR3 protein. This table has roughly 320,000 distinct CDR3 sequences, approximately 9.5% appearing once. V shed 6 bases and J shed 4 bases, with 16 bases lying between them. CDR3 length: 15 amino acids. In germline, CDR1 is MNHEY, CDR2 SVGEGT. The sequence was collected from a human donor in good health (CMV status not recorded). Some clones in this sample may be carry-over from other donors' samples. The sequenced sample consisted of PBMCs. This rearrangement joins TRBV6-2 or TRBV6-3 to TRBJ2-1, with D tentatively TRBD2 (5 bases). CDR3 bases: TGTGCCAGCAGGGACGTGGGAGTTTCGTACAATGAGCAGTTCTTC. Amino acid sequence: CASRDVGVSYNEQFF.